These 30 T cell receptor beta chains were all obtained from the same sample, sequenced in a study of blood T cells in healthy people across ages (dated by TCRdb to between 2014 and 2017). Libraries were constructed by 5' RACE. The instrument was an Illumina HiSeq 2500. A second roughly 7 to 11 cycle PCR used a sample-barcoded 5' primer and a J-beta primer mix. In TCRdb, the public reads were trimmed at Q25 with fastp and aligned with MiXCR, with productive beta chains retained. Each record represents a unique CDR3 protein, reported with the most common genes and DNA among its rows. This sample gives 780,000 or so distinct CDR3 sequences in total; roughly 25% of them show up just once. The top ten hold more than 3% of the sample. The data were also submitted as part of a second study, on T cells of mothers and their children.

Sequenced material: blood. These receptors came from a boy aged 5-17 years in good health.

This clonotype was seen only a few times. V and J are TRBV29-1 and TRBJ2-6, with D maybe TRBD1 (6 bases). The V and J ends lost 3 bases and 0 bases respectively, with 15 bases between them. Per the germline V gene, CDR1 is SQVTM and CDR2 is ANQGSEA. The CDR3 totals 17 residues. The CDR3 loop reads CSVDRARGSSGANVLTF. The DNA for the CDR3 is TGCAGCGTTGATAGGGCCAGGGGCTCCTCTGGGGCCAACGTCCTGACTTTC.

This clonotype was seen a handful of times. The chain recombines TRBV7-9 with TRBJ2-7; D possibly corresponds to TRBD2 (6 bases). CDR1 and CDR2 (germline): SEHNR, FQNEAQ (reference sequence). The CDR3 is 14 amino acids. V gave up 1 base and J gave up 0 bases, with 7 bases separating them. CDR3 protein: CASSLGLDSYEQYF. The CDR3 DNA reads TGTGCCAGCAGCTTAGGACTAGACTCCTACGAGCAGTACTTC.

V usage is TRBV29-1 and J usage is TRBJ2-1; TRBD2 agrees at 10 bases. Germline V CDR1 and CDR2: SQVTM, ANQGSEA. V shed 7 bases, J shed 10 bases, and the junction held 10 bases outside the gene matches. There are 13 residues in the CDR3. CDR3 protein: CSGKREGLKEQFF. For the CDR3, the DNA is TGCAGCGGAAAGCGGGAGGGCCTCAAGGAGCAGTTCTTC.

This clonotype occurred a few times. This chain joins TRBV9 and TRBJ1-1, with 7 bases that match TRBD1. Germline assignment: CDR1 SGDLS and CDR2 YYNGEE. This CDR3 region has 11 residues. The ends lost 5 bases at V and 11 bases at J; junction bases unmatched: 6. The CDR3 bases are TGTGCCAGCAGTTCCGGGACAGACGCTTTCTTT. Translation: CASSSGTDAFF.

This clonotype was picked up a small number of times. The chain is built from TRBV6-6 and TRBJ2-4; D call uncertain. Germline assignment: CDR1 MNHNY and CDR2 SVGAGI (reference sequence). The CDR3 consists of 17 residues. V was cut by 0 bases and J by 0 bases, with 12 bases left in between. Here the CDR3 reads CASSYSTAESAKNIQYF. In DNA form, the CDR3 reads TGTGCCAGCAGTTACTCGACGGCAGAGTCAGCCAAAAACATTCAGTACTTC.

V gene TRBV6-5 combines with J gene TRBJ2-4; D is ambiguous. There are 18 residues in the CDR3. V was cut by 0 bases and J by 0 bases, with 15 bases left in between. Germline V gene sequence: CDR1 MNHEY, CDR2 SVGAGI. The CDR3 bases are TGTGCCAGCAGTTACTCGGAGATCAGAGCCCCAGCCAAAAACATTCAGTACTTC. Protein sequence: CASSYSEIRAPAKNIQYF.

J is TRBJ2-5 and V is TRBV5-6, with D possibly being TRBD2 (6 bases). The DNA end lines up better with TRBJ2-1; the J call may be wrong. Germline CDR1 SGHDT, CDR2 YYEEEE. This CDR3 is 16 amino acids long. CDR3: CASSLEEREHLDEQFF. The CDR3 nucleotides read TGTGCCAGCAGCTTGGAGGAACGGGAGCACTTGGATGAGCAGTTCTTC.

This clonotype was counted a few times. The chain combines TRBV28 with TRBJ2-7; TRBD1 or TRBD2 may be the D gene (6 bases each). V was trimmed by 6 bases and J by 1 base, leaving 19 bases between them. CDR3 length: 16 amino acids. Germline V gene data show CDR1 as MDHEN and CDR2 as SYDVKM. Here the CDR3 reads CASRRSGGYASYEQYF. The CDR3, as DNA: TGTGCCAGCAGGCGATCCGGGGGCTACGCTTCCTACGAGCAGTACTTC. The complete variable domain, with remaining parts taken from reference TRBV28 and TRBJ2-7, reads DVKVTQSSRYLVKRTGEKVFLECVQDMDHENMFWYRQDPGLGLRLIYFSYDVKMKEKGDIPEGYSVSREKKERFSLILESASTNQTSMYLCASRRSGGYASYEQYFGPGTRLTVT.

The chain recombines TRBV3-1 with TRBJ2-7; 7 bases map to TRBD1. J lost 0 bases, V lost 4 bases, and 6 bases had no gene match. This CDR3 region has 15 residues. Germline V gene data show CDR1 as LGHDT and CDR2 as YNNKEL (reference sequence). CDR3 loop: CASSPWTGNSYEQYF. CDR3 sequence (DNA): TGTGCCAGCAGCCCATGGACAGGCAACTCCTACGAGCAGTACTTC.

The sample holds a few counts of this clonotype. Its ends do not fully match the called genes, so a read error is possible. The chain employs TRBV7-7 and TRBJ2-5, with D perhaps matching TRBD1 (5 bases). The germline CDR1 and CDR2 sequences are SSHAT and FNYEAQ (reference sequence). This CDR3 comprises 12 residues. Here the CDR3 DNA reads TGTGCTAGCAGCCTTCTAGGGGTGGACCAGTACTTC. It codes for CASSLLGVDQYF.

This clonotype occurred a few times. The rearrangement joins TRBV4-3 to TRBJ2-1, with 7 bases that match TRBD2. CDR3 size: 19 residues. Losses at the gene ends were 4 bases for V and 0 bases for J; bases not matched to a gene: 15. Germline V gives CDR1 LGHNA, CDR2 YSLEER. The DNA for the CDR3 is TGCGCCAGCAGCCCAGACTTTGGGGGGGGATTTAGCTCCTACAATGAGCAGTTCTTC. Its translation is CASSPDFGGGFSSYNEQFF.

This chain joins TRBV20-1 and TRBJ1-4, with D unclear. Germline V gene sequence: CDR1 DFQATT, CDR2 SNEGSKA (reference sequence). The CDR3 is 14 amino acids. V was pared by 1 base and J by 4 bases, with 10 bases between. The CDR3 region is CSARAWRDNEKLFF. In DNA, the CDR3 is TGCAGTGCTAGAGCCTGGCGGGATAATGAAAAACTGTTTTTT.

V gene TRBV15 combines with J gene TRBJ1-1; D is perhaps TRBD1 (5 bases). The CDR3 covers 13 residues. The V end lost 8 bases, the J end lost 10 bases, and 20 bases lay between the germline ends. Per germline, CDR1 LNHNV and CDR2 YYDKDF (reference sequence). CDR3 loop: CATGQASGGGAFF. The CDR3 DNA follows: TGTGCCACCGGGCAGGCATCCGGCGGGGGAGCTTTCTTT. The full variable domain, completed using reference TRBV15 and TRBJ1-1, is DAMVIQNPRYQVTQFGKPVTLSCSQTLNHNVMYWYQQKSSQAPKLLFHYYDKDFNNEADTPDNFQSRRPNTSFCFLDIRSPGLGDTAMYLCATGQASGGGAFFGQGTRLTVV.

CDR3 DNA sequence: TGTGCCAGCCGGGACTACCTCTACGAGCAGTACTTC. Translation: CASRDYLYEQYF. The chain employs TRBV6-2 or TRBV6-3 and TRBJ2-7; 7 nucleotides agree with TRBD2. CDR1 and CDR2 (germline): MNHEY, SVGEGT. This CDR3 comprises 12 residues. V lost 8 bases and J lost 3; bases outside the gene matches: 4.

V gene TRBV20-1 combines with J gene TRBJ1-2; weak D call: TRBD1 (5 bases). The V gene lost 5 bases and the J gene lost 7 bases, with 20 bases spanning the gap. The CDR3 totals 14 residues. Germline-derived CDR1 and CDR2 are DFQATT and SNEGSKA (reference sequence). Here the CDR3 reads CSASTGTDHGGYTF. CDR3 bases: TGCAGTGCTTCAACCGGGACTGACCATGGTGGCTACACCTTC.

There are a few counts of this clonotype. The CDR3 is CASSSDGTSREAFF. The CDR3 DNA follows: TGTGCCAGCAGCTCAGATGGGACGTCTCGGGAAGCTTTCTTT. The rearrangement joins TRBV7-6 to TRBJ1-1, with D possibly TRBD1 on 5 matching bases. Trimming took 4 bases from V and 8 from J, leaving 17 bases between them. This CDR3 comprises 14 residues. From germline, CDR1 is SGHVS and CDR2 FNYEAQ.

There are a few counts of this clonotype. J is TRBJ1-1 and V is TRBV7-3; D ambiguous. CDR1 and CDR2 (germline): SGHTA, FQGTGA. This CDR3 spans 13 amino acids. V dropped 4 bases and J dropped 4 bases, with 10 bases sitting between them. The CDR3 nucleotides are TGTGCCAGCAGCTCGCAAGGTGTCACTGAAGCTTTCTTT. Encoded protein: CASSSQGVTEAFF.

This clonotype came up a few times. This chain links TRBV28 with TRBJ2-7; 9 bases map to TRBD1. Germline CDR1 reads MDHEN; CDR2 reads SYDVKM. This CDR3 region has 14 residues. After removal of 2 bases from V and 3 bases from J, the junction contained 2 bases not matched to a gene. Written as DNA, the CDR3 is TGTGCCAGCAGTTTAAGGGACAGGGTCTACGAGCAGTACTTC. This encodes CASSLRDRVYEQYF.

This clonotype was detected only a few times. The chain uses TRBV3-1 and TRBJ2-3; no firm D call. Trimming removed 1 base at V and 0 bases at J, with 8 bases between. Per germline, CDR1 LGHDT and CDR2 YNNKEL (reference sequence). The CDR3 sequence is 15 residues long. CDR3 sequence (DNA): TGTGCCAGCAGCCAAGTGGAGCAGAGCACAGATACGCAGTATTTT. It codes for CASSQVEQSTDTQYF.

Ten or more counts support this clonotype. The rearrangement uses TRBV7-2 and TRBJ1-2; no firm D call. V shed 1 base and J shed 4 bases, with 7 bases lying between them. Germline values: CDR1 SGHTA, CDR2 FQGNSA. The CDR3 is 13 amino acids. This CDR3 is CASSLGSSYGYTF. The CDR3 nucleotides are TGTGCCAGCAGCTTAGGGTCAAGCTATGGCTACACCTTC. The full variable domain, in which reference TRBV7-2 and TRBJ1-2 provide the parts outside the CDR3, is GAGVSQSPSNKVTEKGKDVELRCDPISGHTALYWYRQSLGQGLEFLIYFQGNSAPDKSGLPSDRFSAERTGGSVSTLTIQRTQQEDSAVYLCASSLGSSYGYTFGSGTRLTVV.

This clonotype has only a few counts. The chain recombines TRBV25-1 with TRBJ2-5, with D possibly being TRBD1 or TRBD2 (5 bases each). The DNA matches TRBJ2-7 better at its end, which makes the J call doubtful. The germline gives CDR1 MGHDK, CDR2 SYGVNS. The CDR3 sequence is 16 residues long. The CDR3 DNA reads as TGTGCCAGCAGTGCCACCCGGGACCCACGCCCCTACGAGCAGTACTTC. It encodes CASSATRDPRPYEQYF.

This chain joins TRBV14 and TRBJ2-7, with TRBD1 identical over 7 bases. The ends lost 4 bases at V and 3 bases at J; junction bases unmatched: 9. The CDR3 runs to 15 residues. Germline-derived CDR1 and CDR2 are SGHDN and FVKESK. CDR3: CASSPDRERNYEQYF. The CDR3 coding sequence is TGTGCCAGCAGCCCCGACAGGGAAAGGAACTACGAGCAGTACTTC.

The CDR3 loop reads CASSVNSKNIQYF. The DNA of the CDR3 is TGTGCCAGCAGTGTGAACAGCAAAAACATTCAGTACTTC. The chain recombines TRBV6-1 with TRBJ2-4; unclear D gene. The CDR3 runs 13 residues. Per germline, CDR1 MNHNS and CDR2 SASEGT. V was clipped by 4 bases and J by 3 bases, with 7 bases between them.

Turning to this clonotype: Possible read error: a much larger clone is one base away. This rearrangement joins TRBV20-1 to TRBJ2-5, with D perhaps matching TRBD2 (6 bases). V was cut by 1 base and J by 5 bases, with 17 bases left in between. Germline-derived CDR1 and CDR2 are DFQATT and SNEGSKA (reference sequence). The CDR3 has 15 amino acids. The CDR3 loop reads CSARGMGRSGETQYF. CDR3 sequence (DNA): TGCAGTGCTAGAGGCATGGGGAGGTCTGGGGAGACCCAGTACTTC.

This chain links TRBV3-1 with TRBJ2-7; D is perhaps TRBD1 or TRBD2 (5 bases each). Germline V lookup: CDR1 LGHDT, CDR2 YNNKEL (reference sequence). The CDR3 is made up of 14 amino acids. Trimming removed 7 bases at V and 7 bases at J, with 20 bases between. The CDR3 protein is CASTFHRGTGEQYF. The CDR3 DNA follows: TGTGCCAGCACCTTCCACCGGGGCACGGGGGAGCAGTACTTC.

This clonotype was seen only a few times. The gene calls are TRBV18 and TRBJ2-5; D may correspond to TRBD1 or TRBD2 (5 bases each). The germline V gene encodes CDR1 KGHSH and CDR2 LQKENI. This CDR3 contains 13 residues. Trimming removed 1 base at V and 5 bases at J, with 8 bases between. CDR3 in amino acids: CASSPLGDETQYF. CDR3 DNA sequence: TGTGCCAGCTCACCACTGGGGGATGAGACCCAGTACTTC.

In DNA, the CDR3 is TGTGCCAGCTCACCCCGGACACGAGGGGACAATGAGCAGTTCTTC. As protein: CASSPRTRGDNEQFF. This sequence joins TRBV18 and TRBJ2-1; D is possibly TRBD1 or TRBD2 (5 bases each). This CDR3 has 15 residues. V was pared by 3 bases and J by 5 bases, with 14 bases between. Per germline, CDR1 KGHSH and CDR2 LQKENI.

V is TRBV28 and J is TRBJ2-1; the match to TRBD1 covers 10 bases. J gave up 7 bases and V 5 bases, and 8 bases lay outside the gene matches. Looked up from germline, CDR1 is MDHEN and CDR2 is SYDVKM. This CDR3 has 15 residues. The CDR3 region is CASSRGDRGENEQFF. CDR3 nucleotides: TGTGCCAGCAGTCGAGGGGACAGGGGCGAGAATGAGCAGTTCTTC.

The V and J genes are TRBV29-1 and TRBJ2-5; a possible D gene is TRBD2 (5 bases). In germline, CDR1 is SQVTM, CDR2 ANQGSEA. The CDR3 loop spans 12 amino acids. The germline V and J ends were trimmed by 7 bases and 7 bases, with 16 bases remaining between them. In DNA, the CDR3 is TGCAGCGGGAGTGAGGACTCCGGGACCCAGTACTTC. Translated: CSGSEDSGTQYF.

Of note for this clonotype: Its ends do not fully match the called genes, so a read error is possible. The chain uses TRBV12-3 or TRBV12-4 and TRBJ2-3; no definite D call. The CDR3 consists of 13 residues. The CDR3 here is CASSLGITDTQCF. CDR3 nucleotides: TGTGCCAGCAGTTTGGGAATCACAGATACGCAGTGTTTT.